This T cell receptor beta chain appears in the sequencing data of a study of T cells after yellow fever vaccination. The CDR3 contains 14 residues. V dropped 2 bases and J dropped 1 base, with 9 bases sitting between them. TCRdb reanalysed the 5' RACE reads using MiXCR and keeps one entry per CDR3 protein. There are about 370,000 distinct CDR3 sequences in the sample; around a tenth occur only once, and roughly 18% lies in the top ten. The sequences come from PBMCs, collected on the day of the first yellow fever vaccination. The chain couples TRBV12-3 or TRBV12-4 to TRBJ2-7; a possible D gene is TRBD1 (5 bases). The TCR was taken from a man younger than 35 who received the YFV17D yellow fever vaccine. Here the CDR3 reads CASSLRAGSYEQYF. The CDR3 bases are TGTGCCAGCAGTTTAAGGGCAGGGTCCTACGAGCAGTACTTC.